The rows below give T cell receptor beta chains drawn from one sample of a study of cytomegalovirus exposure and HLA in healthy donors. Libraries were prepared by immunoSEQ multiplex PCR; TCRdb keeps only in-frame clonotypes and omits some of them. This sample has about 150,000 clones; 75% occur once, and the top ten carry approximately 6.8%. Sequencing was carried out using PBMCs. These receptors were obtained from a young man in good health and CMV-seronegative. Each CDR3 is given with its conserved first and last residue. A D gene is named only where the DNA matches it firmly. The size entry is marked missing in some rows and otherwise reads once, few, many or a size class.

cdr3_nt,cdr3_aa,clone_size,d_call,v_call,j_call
TGTGCCAGCTGGAGCAGGGCCTACGAGCAGTACTTC,CASWSRAYEQYF,-,-,TRBV6-5,TRBJ2-7
TGTGCCAGGAGGGGGGGGGTTGGTGGAAACACCATATATTTT,CARRGGVGGNTIYF,-,-,TRBV27,TRBJ1-3
TGTGCCAGCAGTTACGGGTTCGGGGTCGGTCAGCCCCAGCATTTT,CASSYGFGVGQPQHF,-,-,TRBV6-5,TRBJ1-5
TGTGCCAGCAGTTTATACGGGACTAGCGGGAGACAAGAGACCCAGTACTTC,CASSLYGTSGRQETQYF,few,TRBD2,TRBV27,TRBJ2-5
TGCAGCGTTAGTGGGACAGGGGGCTACAATGAGCAGTTCTTC,CSVSGTGGYNEQFF,-,TRBD1,TRBV29-1,TRBJ2-1
TGCAGCGCCACCGCGGCAGGGGGCATGAGAGATACGCAGTATTTT,CSATAAGGMRDTQYF,-,TRBD1,TRBV29-1,TRBJ2-3
TGTGCCACCGGGACAGCTAACTATGGCTACACCTTC,CATGTANYGYTF,-,TRBD1,TRBV10-3,TRBJ1-2
TGTGCCAGCAGCCTTCCCTCCAATGAGCAGTTCTTC,CASSLPSNEQFF,-,-,TRBV9,TRBJ2-1
TGTGCCAGCAGAGCACAGGGGGCGGGCTATGGCTACACCTTC,CASRAQGAGYGYTF,-,TRBD1,TRBV6-5,TRBJ1-2
TGCGCCAGCAGCCGGGGGACAGGGGGACAAGCTGAAGCTTTCTTT,CASSRGTGGQAEAFF,-,TRBD1,TRBV5-1,TRBJ1-1
TGTGCCAGCAGTTACTCACAGGGGACAGATACGCAGTATTTT,CASSYSQGTDTQYF,-,TRBD1,TRBV6-6,TRBJ2-3
TGTGCCAGCAGCTTCCGCGGGGATACGCAGTATTTT,CASSFRGDTQYF,-,-,TRBV7-2,TRBJ2-3
TGCGCCAGCAGCTTGATGAGCGAGAACACTGAAGCTTTCTTT,CASSLMSENTEAFF,-,-,TRBV5-1,TRBJ1-1
TGTGCCAGCAGTTTTAAGGTAGCGGGGGGGAAGGAGCAGTTCTTC,CASSFKVAGGKEQFF,-,TRBD2,TRBV28,TRBJ2-1
TGTGCCAGCAGCCCCGGGAGGAGGAATAACTATGGCTACACCTTC,CASSPGRRNNYGYTF,-,-,TRBV28,TRBJ1-2